The clone carrying this TCR beta chain came up once. The data derive from a study of blood T cell repertoires in COVID-19. CDR3 length: 11 residues. Trimming took off 3 bases at V and 7 bases at J, with 9 bases between the two ends. Germline CDR1 DFQATT, CDR2 SNEGSKA (reference sequence). Clones were read by immunoSEQ multiplex PCR, and TCRdb kept only the in-frame ones, dropping some. The sample consists of 130,000 to 150,000 clones, around 87% of them appearing once. This chain uses TRBV20-1 with TRBJ1-1; D call uncertain. The source is a man aged 80 or over with acute or convalescent COVID-19. Sequencing was carried out using peripheral blood. CDR3 bases: TGCAGTGCTAGTTCGGGGATTGAAGCTTTCTTT. Its translation is CSASSGIEAFF.